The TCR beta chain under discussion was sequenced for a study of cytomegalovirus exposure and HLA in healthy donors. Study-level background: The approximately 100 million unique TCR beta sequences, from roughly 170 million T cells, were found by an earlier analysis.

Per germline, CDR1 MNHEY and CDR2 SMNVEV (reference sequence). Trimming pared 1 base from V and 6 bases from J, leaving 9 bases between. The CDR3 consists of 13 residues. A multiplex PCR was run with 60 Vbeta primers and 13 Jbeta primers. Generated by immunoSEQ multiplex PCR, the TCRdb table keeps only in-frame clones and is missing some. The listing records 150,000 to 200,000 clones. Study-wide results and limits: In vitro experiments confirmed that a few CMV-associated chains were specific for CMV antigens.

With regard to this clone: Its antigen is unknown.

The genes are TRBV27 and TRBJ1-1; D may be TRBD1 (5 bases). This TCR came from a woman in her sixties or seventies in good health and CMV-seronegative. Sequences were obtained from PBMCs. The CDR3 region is CASSLLGRAEAFF. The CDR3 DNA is TGTGCCAGCAGTTTATTAGGCAGGGCTGAAGCTTTCTTT.